Below, one T cell receptor beta chain is given with its context. Its specificity is not known. This record belongs to a study of OX40 agonist ivuxolimab in advanced cancers. The wider study: Ivuxolimab doses were 0.01, 0.1, 0.3, 1.5, 3 or 10 mg/kg every 2 weeks. Patients were around 83% male with ages roughly 23 to 85, mean 60. Prior checkpoint blockade (anti-PD-1, anti-PD-L1 or anti-CTLA-4) was permitted; about 40% had it. Broader study findings: At doses 0.1 to 3.0 mg/kg, CD4+ and CD8+ clones expanded.

The CDR3 has 15 residues. Trimming took 4 bases from V and 4 from J; bases not matched to a gene: 9. Germline values: CDR1 SQVTM, CDR2 ANQGSEA. Clones were sequenced by immunoSEQ multiplex PCR, and TCRdb holds only the in-frame ones, with some missing. This sample has tens of thousands of clones; about 88% occur once, and the top ten carry about 0.3%. Source: CD4+ or CD8+ T cells sorted from blood, taken in a trial of the OX40 agonist ivuxolimab. This chain uses TRBV29-1 with TRBJ2-7; 11 nucleotides line up with TRBD2. This sequence was found in an adult with an advanced solid tumor such as melanoma, head and neck, liver or kidney cancer. CDR3 nucleotides: TGCAGCGTTGTAGGGCTGGGACTAGCGGTTTACGAGCAGTACTTC. Its translation: CSVVGLGLAVYEQYF.